Included here is one T cell receptor beta chain sequence, with context. Antigen unknown. A library of TCRbeta sequences, prepared with unique molecular identifiers, was generated. From the PCR reads, TCRdb called clonotypes with MiXCR, one entry per CDR3 protein. The sample consists of about 580,000 distinct CDR3 sequences, roughly 23% of them appearing once. The sample originates from a study of T-cell reconstitution after alpha-beta-depleted transplantation in children. General study results and limits: After one year, T-cell counts and TCRbeta diversity mostly came from new T cells. Several hundred expanded graft clones reportedly were the source of alpha-beta T cells about two months after transplant.

Germline CDR1 reads MDHEN; CDR2 reads SYDVKM. The J segment lost 2 bases and the V segment lost 4 bases, leaving 3 bases of the junction unmatched. The CDR3 is made up of 15 amino acids. This receptor was taken from a boy younger than two who had a stem cell transplant for acute myeloid leukemia, so the T cells may come from the graft donor. The source was PBMCs, mostly from graft donor cells, collected 360 days after TCRalphabeta/CD19-depleted stem cell transplant. The gene calls are TRBV28 and TRBJ2-7, with 12 bases lining up with TRBD1. This CDR3 reads CASSSGTGGPYEQYV. The CDR3 DNA follows: TGTGCCAGCAGTTCCGGGACAGGGGGCCCCTACGAGCAGTACGTC.